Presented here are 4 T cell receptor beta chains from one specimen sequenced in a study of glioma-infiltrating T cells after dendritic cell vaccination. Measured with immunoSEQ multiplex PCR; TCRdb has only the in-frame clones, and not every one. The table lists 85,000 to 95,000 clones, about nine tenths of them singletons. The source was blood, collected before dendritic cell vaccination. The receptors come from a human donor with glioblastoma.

The CDR3 sequence is CASSFQDISSYNEQFF. CDR3 DNA: TGTGCCAGCAGCTTTCAAGACATCAGCTCCTACAATGAGCAGTTCTTC. This sequence joins TRBV5-6 and TRBJ2-1; D gene ambiguous. Per germline, CDR1 SGHDT and CDR2 YYEEEE. The CDR3 runs to 16 residues. V was shortened by 2 bases and J by 0 bases, with 12 bases between the two germline ends.

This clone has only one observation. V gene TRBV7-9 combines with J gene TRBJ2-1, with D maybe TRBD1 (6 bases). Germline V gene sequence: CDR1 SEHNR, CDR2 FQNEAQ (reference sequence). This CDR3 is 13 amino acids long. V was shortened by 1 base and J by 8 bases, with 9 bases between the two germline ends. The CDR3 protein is CASSLVQGDEQFF. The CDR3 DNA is TGTGCCAGCAGCTTAGTACAGGGCGATGAGCAGTTCTTC.

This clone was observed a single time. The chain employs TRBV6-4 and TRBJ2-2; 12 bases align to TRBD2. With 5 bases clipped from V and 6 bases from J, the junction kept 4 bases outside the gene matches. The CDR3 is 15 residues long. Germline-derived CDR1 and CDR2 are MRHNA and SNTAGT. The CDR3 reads CASSTLAGGAGELFF. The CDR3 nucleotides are TGTGCCAGCAGTACACTAGCGGGAGGAGCCGGGGAGCTGTTTTTT.

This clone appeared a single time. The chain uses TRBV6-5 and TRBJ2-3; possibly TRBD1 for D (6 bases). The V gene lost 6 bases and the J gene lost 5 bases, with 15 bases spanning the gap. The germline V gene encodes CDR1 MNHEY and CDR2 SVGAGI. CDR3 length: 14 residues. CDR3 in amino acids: CASRGGGGRDTQYF. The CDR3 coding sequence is TGTGCCAGCAGAGGGGGTGGCGGTAGAGATACGCAGTATTTT.